The clone carrying this TCR beta chain was seen at least ten times. The antigen remains unidentified. cDNA synthesis was performed by 5'RACE with 10-nucleotide random UMIs. TCRdb itself ran the 5' RACE reads through MiXCR, one entry per CDR3 protein. The table lists 55,000 to 60,000 distinct CDR3 sequences, under 4.5% of them singletons, with 2.5% to 4% in the top ten. Germline values: CDR1 SGHRS, CDR2 YFSETQ. V lost 4 bases, J lost 4 bases, and 3 bases stayed unmatched. The CDR3 has 14 residues. The source of the sample is a study of neurological immune-mediated disorders. Study-wide points: No clinical or MRI feature was associated with the multiple sclerosis repertoire cluster.

This chain links TRBV5-1 with TRBJ2-2; 8 bases are a match to TRBD1. The sequencing sample was made of PBMCs. The source is a woman aged 25 to 39 with multiple sclerosis. The CDR3 DNA reads as TGCGCCAGCAGCATGGACAGGGCCACCGGGGAGCTGTTTTTT. This codes for CASSMDRATGELFF. The full variable domain, in which reference TRBV5-1 and TRBJ2-2 provide the parts outside the CDR3, is KAGVTQTPRYLIKTRGQQVTLSCSPISGHRSVSWYQQTPGQGLQFLFEYFSETQRNKGNFPGRFSGRQFSNSRSEMNVSTLELGDSALYLCASSMDRATGELFFGEGSRLTVL.